The 2 T cell receptor beta chains in this list originate from one sample, sequenced in a study of shared clonotypes between healthy human individuals. Sequencing was performed with immunoSEQ multiplex PCR; in TCRdb, only in-frame clones are kept and a portion is missing. The sample lists about 2,200,000 clones; roughly 91% were seen once. It was CD45RO-negative cells, positively selected for CCR7, that made up naive CD8 cells, with terminally differentiated effector memory CD45RA+ cells excluded. Material for sequencing was naive CD8+ T cells from PBMCs. These receptors all come from a man younger than 35 in good health. Some clones in this sample may be carry-over from other donors' samples.

This chain links TRBV7-9 with TRBJ2-7; D is perhaps TRBD1 or TRBD2 (6 bases each). The germline CDR1 and CDR2 sequences are SEHNR and FQNEAQ (reference sequence). V was clipped by 8 bases and J by 3 bases, with 14 bases between them. CDR3 length equals 13 residues. CDR3 in DNA: TGTGCCAGCGGGGGGCGGGTTTACTACGAGCAGTACTTC. Protein: CASGGRVYYEQYF.

V gene TRBV28 combines with J gene TRBJ1-1; D ambiguous. Per the germline V gene, CDR1 is MDHEN and CDR2 is SYDVKM. The ends were cut back, 1 base at V and 0 bases at J, with 9 bases in the middle. The CDR3 sequence is 15 residues long. In nucleotides, the CDR3 is TGTGCCAGCAGTTTATACGGATCAGTGAACACTGAAGCTTTCTTT. It yields the protein CASSLYGSVNTEAFF.